Detailed here is one T cell receptor (beta chain). J lost 2 bases, V lost 6 bases, and 9 bases had no gene match. Germline lookup yields CDR1 LGHNA and CDR2 YSLEER. This CDR3 comprises 17 residues. This specimen comes from a study of T cell responses to AZD1222 COVID-19 vaccine. The repertoire was sequenced with immunoSEQ multiplex PCR; TCRdb's copy has only in-frame clones and lacks some. The table includes approximately 140,000 clones, around 90% detected once. The sequence came from an adult in good health. This material consisted of peripheral blood, taken on day 0 of AZD1222 vaccination. V gene TRBV4-3 combines with J gene TRBJ2-6; 8 bases map to TRBD1. The CDR3 DNA follows: TGCGCCAGCAGACACGGACAGGGAGGACCTGGGGCCAACGTCCTGACTTTC. This encodes CASRHGQGGPGANVLTF.